The 29 T cell receptor beta chains reported below all come from one sample, sequenced in a study of blood T cell repertoires in COVID-19. Measured with immunoSEQ multiplex PCR; TCRdb has only the in-frame clones, and not every one. The sample holds 120,000 or so clones, around 89% seen once. The sequenced material came from peripheral blood. These receptors originate from a human donor in a cohort sampled during active COVID-19.

J is TRBJ2-1 and V is TRBV4-1; 8 nucleotides line up with TRBD2. V shed 1 base and J 3 bases; nucleotides not matched to a gene: 2. Germline lookup yields CDR1 MGHRA and CDR2 YSYEKL. The length of the CDR3 is 15 residues. The CDR3 loop is CASSQVAGIYNEQFF. CDR3 in DNA: TGCGCCAGCAGCCAAGTAGCGGGGATCTACAATGAGCAGTTCTTC.

The chain combines TRBV6-1 with TRBJ2-7, with D unresolved. CDR3 length: 14 amino acids. In germline, CDR1 is MNHNS, CDR2 SASEGT. V was shortened by 2 bases and J by 1 base, with 9 bases between the two germline ends. The CDR3 reads CASSEPVMSYEQYF. The CDR3 region has the DNA TGTGCCAGCAGTGAACCGGTGATGTCCTACGAGCAGTACTTC.

The chain carries TRBV9 and TRBJ2-2; 11 bases are shared with TRBD1. The CDR3 covers 18 residues. V trimming: 4 bases; J trimming: 4 bases; junction bases outside the gene matches: 12. Germline CDR1 SGDLS, CDR2 YYNGEE. CDR3 sequence reads: CASSPRGDRGKGTGELFF. CDR3 DNA: TGTGCCAGCAGCCCCCGAGGGGACAGGGGGAAGGGCACCGGGGAGCTGTTTTTT.

The chain is built from TRBV21-1 and TRBJ2-7; the D call in the table, TRBD2, was not verified against the DNA. TRBV21-1 is flagged as a pseudogene. CDR3 length equals 15 residues. CDR3 in DNA: TGTGCCAGCAGCAACCCTAGCGGGAGGGCCGTCGAGCAGTACTTC. Translating gives CASSNPSGRAVEQYF.

The genes are TRBV28 and TRBJ2-5; 9 positions match TRBD1. This CDR3 spans 17 amino acids. V was pared by 2 bases and J by 5 bases, with 12 bases of the junction left unmatched. Germline CDR1 reads MDHEN; CDR2 reads SYDVKM. The CDR3 DNA reads TGTGCCAGCAGTTTAGCCCAGACAGGGGGGTATAGGGAGACCCAGTACTTC. This gives the protein CASSLAQTGGYRETQYF.

V is TRBV27 and J is TRBJ1-2, with D unclear. The CDR3 has 15 residues. In germline, CDR1 is MNHEY, CDR2 SMNVEV (reference sequence). The V gene lost 6 bases and the J gene lost 3 bases, with 17 bases spanning the gap. The CDR3 region is CASSSGLRSYYGYTF. CDR3 sequence (DNA): TGTGCCAGCAGCTCTGGATTGAGGTCGTACTATGGCTACACCTTC.

CDR3 protein: CASSSRVGVLNEQFF. Written as DNA, the CDR3 is TGTGCCAGCAGTTCCCGGGTGGGAGTTCTAAATGAGCAGTTCTTC. The chain combines TRBV27 with TRBJ2-1, with D tentatively TRBD2 (5 bases). CDR1 and CDR2 from the germline V gene are MNHEY and SMNVEV (reference sequence). V was clipped by 4 bases and J by 7 bases, with 17 bases between them. This CDR3 is 15 amino acids long.

V and J are TRBV6-6 and TRBJ1-1; D is ambiguous. From germline, CDR1 is MNHNY and CDR2 SVGAGI (reference sequence). Trimming stripped 5 bases from V and 2 bases from J, with 6 bases between. CDR3 length equals 12 residues. CDR3 in amino acids: CASSPLNTEAFF. CDR3 DNA: TGTGCCAGCAGTCCCCTAAACACTGAAGCTTTCTTT.

The chain couples TRBV5-1 to TRBJ2-2; D not resolved. Germline V lookup: CDR1 SGHRS, CDR2 YFSETQ. V gave up 0 bases and J gave up 3 bases, with 3 bases separating them. This CDR3 comprises 13 residues. The DNA for the CDR3 is TGCGCCAGCAGCTTGGCGTACACCGGGGAGCTGTTTTTT. Its translation is CASSLAYTGELFF.

The rearrangement uses TRBV5-8 and TRBJ1-3; D unresolved. The CDR3 loop spans 16 amino acids. The germline CDR1 and CDR2 sequences are SGHTS and YDEGEE. V lost 3 bases and J 0 bases, leaving 13 bases between the germline ends. The DNA for the CDR3 is TGTGCCAGCAGCTGGTCCGGGTCGAACTCTGGAAACACCATATATTTT. Amino acids: CASSWSGSNSGNTIYF.

V gene TRBV6-5 combines with J gene TRBJ2-7; 8 bases fit TRBD1. Germline V lookup: CDR1 MNHEY, CDR2 SVGAGI. The CDR3 spans 14 residues. J was trimmed by 6 bases and V by 3 bases; bases with no gene match: 7. The CDR3 DNA reads TGTGCCAGCAGTTATGGGACAGGCCTTTTCGAGCAGTACTTC. Encoded protein: CASSYGTGLFEQYF.

Concerning this clone: One end of the junction fails to match germline, which may point to a read error. The CDR3 region has the DNA TGTGCCAGCAGACAAGGACAGGGGTTGTGGCCCCTCCACTTT. It codes for CASRQGQGLWPLHF. The chain couples TRBV4-2 to TRBJ1-6; 9 bases are shared with TRBD1. The V gene's germline CDR1 is LGHNA and CDR2 YNFKEQ. This CDR3 has 14 residues.

This chain connects TRBV11-2 to TRBJ1-5, with 10 bases identical to TRBD1. The germline V gene has CDR1 SGHAT and CDR2 FQNNGV. After removal of 11 bases from V and 1 base from J, the junction contained 11 bases not matched to a gene. The CDR3 is 16 amino acids. The CDR3 is CAPRGDRGDSNQPQHF. CDR3 bases: TGTGCCCCTCGTGGGGACAGGGGAGACAGCAATCAGCCCCAGCATTTT.

The chain combines TRBV15 with TRBJ1-1; TRBD1 is a possible D gene (6 bases). Trimming took off 1 base at V and 7 bases at J, with 7 bases between the two ends. CDR3 length: 12 amino acids. CDR1 is LNHNV and CDR2 is YYDKDF in the germline V gene (reference sequence). The CDR3 spells CATSRGTVEAFF. Written as DNA, the CDR3 is TGTGCCACCAGCAGAGGGACAGTTGAAGCTTTCTTT. Together with reference TRBV15 and TRBJ1-1, the CDR3 gives the full variable domain: DAMVIQNPRYQVTQFGKPVTLSCSQTLNHNVMYWYQQKSSQAPKLLFHYYDKDFNNEADTPDNFQSRRPNTSFCFLDIRSPGLGDTAMYLCATSRGTVEAFFGQGTRLTVV.

V is TRBV7-2 and J is TRBJ1-4; D is perhaps TRBD1 (5 bases). Per germline, CDR1 SGHTA and CDR2 FQGNSA. This CDR3 has 15 residues. The V and J ends lost 2 bases and 2 bases respectively, with 9 bases between them. CDR3 in amino acids: CASSLSGGTNEKLFF. CDR3 nucleotide sequence: TGTGCCAGCAGCTTATCGGGGGGTACTAATGAAAAACTGTTTTTT.

This chain connects TRBV6-4 to TRBJ2-3, with 7 nucleotides matching TRBD2. Germline trimming cut 0 bases from V and 0 bases from J; bases unmatched to any gene: 0. Germline V gene data show CDR1 as MRHNA and CDR2 as SNTAGT. This CDR3 is built from 15 residues. Here the CDR3 reads CASSDSRGSTDTQYF. The CDR3 DNA reads as TGTGCCAGCAGTGACTCGCGGGGGAGCACAGATACGCAGTATTTT.

The rearrangement joins TRBV3-1 (or the pseudogene TRBV3-2) to TRBJ1-6, with 7 positions matching TRBD1. Germline V gives CDR1 LGHDT, CDR2 YNNKEL (reference sequence). The J segment lost 5 bases and the V segment lost 5 bases, leaving 3 bases of the junction unmatched. The CDR3 sequence is 14 residues long. CDR3 in DNA: TGTGCCAGCAGCGCCGGGACAGATAATTCACCCCTCCACTTT. Translation: CASSAGTDNSPLHF.

V and J are TRBV9 and TRBJ2-3; 9 nucleotides match TRBD1. The CDR3 runs to 16 residues. CDR1 and CDR2 (germline): SGDLS, YYNGEE. J was trimmed by 1 base and V by 0 bases; bases with no gene match: 3. In nucleotides, the CDR3 is TGTGCCAGCAGCGTAGCAGGGGACAGGGGCACAGATACGCAGTATTTT. It translates to CASSVAGDRGTDTQYF.

This clone was counted only a few times. The same CDR3 also results from other DNA sequences found in this sample. The chain couples TRBV3-1 (or the pseudogene TRBV3-2) to TRBJ1-4, with 9 bases matching TRBD1. The CDR3 consists of 15 residues. Germline-derived CDR1 and CDR2 are LGHDT and YNNKEL (reference sequence). V was clipped by 0 bases and J by 8 bases; unmatched bases: 4. The CDR3 DNA reads as TGTGCCAGCAGCCAAGATCCGGGACAGGGAGAAAAACTGTTTTTT. Its protein is CASSQDPGQGEKLFF.

V usage is TRBV19 and J usage is TRBJ2-7; 10 bases map to TRBD1. CDR1 is LNHDA and CDR2 is SQIVND in the germline V gene (reference sequence). CDR3 length equals 14 residues. V gave up 9 bases and J gave up 3 bases; unmatched junction bases: 8. The CDR3: CARVTGGGNYEQYF. CDR3 coding DNA: TGTGCCAGGGTGACAGGGGGCGGGAACTACGAGCAGTACTTC. The entire variable domain, with the rest obtained from reference TRBV19 and TRBJ2-7, is as follows: DGGITQSPKYLFRKEGQNVTLSCEQNLNHDAMYWYRQDPGQGLRLIYYSQIVNDFQKGDIAEGYSVSREKKESFPLTVTSAQKNPTAFYLCARVTGGGNYEQYFGPGTRLTVT.

This clone was detected a few times. The J gene is TRBJ2-1, the V gene TRBV20-1; a possible D gene is TRBD2 (5 bases). Germline assignment: CDR1 DFQATT and CDR2 SNEGSKA (reference sequence). Trimming shortened V by 5 bases and J by 9 bases, and 11 bases separated the two germline ends. CDR3 length equals 11 residues. Written as DNA, the CDR3 is TGCAGTGCTGACGGAGGTGCTGAGCAGTTCTTC. This gives the protein CSADGGAEQFF.

The chain combines TRBV5-6 with TRBJ1-1, with TRBD1 matching over 7 bases. V gave up 2 bases and J gave up 1 base; unmatched junction bases: 5. Germline CDR1 is SGHDT and CDR2 is YYEEEE. The CDR3 is 15 amino acids. CDR3 amino acids: CASSLGGGRNTEAFF. The DNA for the CDR3 is TGTGCCAGCAGCTTAGGAGGGGGCCGGAACACTGAAGCTTTCTTT.

In this sample, this clone turned up once. This rearrangement joins TRBV5-5 to TRBJ2-7, with 8 bases aligning to TRBD2. The J segment lost 3 bases and the V segment lost 4 bases, leaving 3 bases of the junction unmatched. The CDR3 totals 13 residues. Germline CDR1 is SGHKS and CDR2 is YYEKEE (reference sequence). The CDR3 protein is CASSPGRVYEQYF. In nucleotides, the CDR3 is TGTGCCAGCAGCCCCGGGAGGGTCTACGAGCAGTACTTC.

This sequence joins TRBV5-1 and TRBJ2-1, with 7 bases lining up with TRBD2. The germline V gene has CDR1 SGHRS and CDR2 YFSETQ. This CDR3 comprises 16 residues. V was pared by 4 bases and J by 0 bases, with 7 bases of the junction left unmatched. The DNA for the CDR3 is TGCGCCAGCAGCCCGGTGGGGGGGAGCTCCTACAATGAGCAGTTCTTC. Translation gives CASSPVGGSSYNEQFF. Using reference TRBV5-1 and TRBJ2-1 for the parts outside the CDR3, the full variable domain is KAGVTQTPRYLIKTRGQQVTLSCSPISGHRSVSWYQQTPGQGLQFLFEYFSETQRNKGNFPGRFSGRQFSNSRSEMNVSTLELGDSALYLCASSPVGGSSYNEQFFGPGTRLTVL.

This clone was recorded a few times. The chain uses TRBV28 and TRBJ1-5; 9 nucleotides match TRBD1. Germline trimming cut 3 bases from V and 3 bases from J; bases unmatched to any gene: 6. Germline-derived CDR1 and CDR2 are MDHEN and SYDVKM. The CDR3 length is 16 residues. The CDR3 DNA reads as TGTGCCAGCAGTTTGGGGACAGGGATGGTCAATCAGCCCCAGCATTTT. This codes for CASSLGTGMVNQPQHF. Using reference TRBV28 and TRBJ1-5 for the parts outside the CDR3, the full variable domain is DVKVTQSSRYLVKRTGEKVFLECVQDMDHENMFWYRQDPGLGLRLIYFSYDVKMKEKGDIPEGYSVSREKKERFSLILESASTNQTSMYLCASSLGTGMVNQPQHFGDGTRLSIL.

Comments on this clone: The germline gene is not matched at one end of the junction; a read error may be the cause. The genes are TRBV7-7 and TRBJ2-2, with 8 bases that match TRBD2. Germline loops: CDR1 SSHAT, CDR2 FNYEAQ (reference sequence). The CDR3 has 16 residues. The CDR3 region is CASSVTGTSNTGELFF. As DNA, the CDR3 is TGTGCTAGCAGCGTCACCGGGACTAGTAACACCGGGGAGCTGTTTTTT.

The V gene is TRBV12-5, the J gene TRBJ1-6, with 7 bases fitting TRBD1. The CDR3 has 15 residues. Trimming at V came to 5 bases and at J to 10 bases, leaving 11 bases not matched to a gene. Germline-derived CDR1 and CDR2 are LGHNT and FRNRAP. Here the CDR3 DNA reads TGTGCTAGTGGTCTTAACCAGGGGGTAGGGTCACCCCTCCACTTT. Protein: CASGLNQGVGSPLHF.

The table lists this clone with a few counts. Its ends do not fully match the called genes, so a read error is possible. Other DNA sequences in the sample encode the same CDR3. V gene TRBV7-7 combines with J gene TRBJ2-2; 10 bases fit TRBD1. This CDR3 region has 16 residues. Germline loops: CDR1 SSHAT, CDR2 FNYEAQ (reference sequence). In DNA form, the CDR3 reads TGTGCTAGCAGCCGTACCGGGACAGGGGTCACCGGGGAGCTGTTTTTT. Translation gives CASSRTGTGVTGELFF.

The V gene is TRBV7-9, the J gene TRBJ2-6, with D uncertain. The length of the CDR3 is 14 residues. The germline V and J ends were trimmed by 8 bases and 2 bases, with 10 bases remaining between them. Germline V gene lookup returns CDR1 SEHNR and CDR2 FQNEAQ (reference sequence). The CDR3 protein is CASPSSPGANVLTF. CDR3 coding DNA: TGTGCCAGCCCGTCGAGCCCTGGGGCCAACGTCCTGACTTTC.